The 13 T cell receptor beta chains in this list originate from one sample, sequenced in a study of blood T cell repertoires in COVID-19. Data came from immunoSEQ multiplex PCR; TCRdb stores just in-frame clones and leaves some out. The sample has tens of thousands of clones, 91% seen once. Sequencing used peripheral blood. The source of these receptors is a human donor in a cohort sampled during active COVID-19.

The chain has TRBV7-9 and TRBJ2-5; a possible D gene is TRBD2 (6 bases). CDR3 length equals 13 residues. V lost 4 bases to trimming and J lost 4 bases, with 10 bases between them. Germline V CDR1 and CDR2: SEHNR, FQNEAQ (reference sequence). For the CDR3, the DNA is TGTGCCAGCAGCTATTCCGGGGGAGAGACCCAGTACTTC. It codes for CASSYSGGETQYF.

This chain connects TRBV24-1 to TRBJ2-5, with 13 bases that match TRBD2. This CDR3 contains 19 residues. The V segment lost 7 bases and the J segment 4 bases; nucleotides outside the gene matches: 17. The germline gives CDR1 KGHDR, CDR2 SFDVKD. The CDR3 reads CATSPTPPTSGGAGETQYF. The CDR3 DNA reads TGTGCCACCAGCCCCACGCCACCCACTAGCGGGGGGGCCGGAGAGACCCAGTACTTC.

The chain uses TRBV5-1 and TRBJ2-4, with D possibly matching TRBD2 (6 bases). The V and J ends lost 4 bases and 3 bases respectively, with 11 bases between them. CDR1 and CDR2 (germline): SGHRS, YFSETQ. The CDR3 covers 14 residues. This CDR3 is CASSLGGGKNIQYF. The CDR3 DNA follows: TGCGCCAGCAGCCTGGGAGGTGGCAAAAACATTCAGTACTTC. Complete variable domain (other parts from reference TRBV5-1 and TRBJ2-4): KAGVTQTPRYLIKTRGQQVTLSCSPISGHRSVSWYQQTPGQGLQFLFEYFSETQRNKGNFPGRFSGRQFSNSRSEMNVSTLELGDSALYLCASSLGGGKNIQYFGAGTRLSVL.

The CDR3, as DNA: TGTGCCAGCCGAGACAGGGACCACAATCAGCCCCAGCATTTT. Its protein product is CASRDRDHNQPQHF. The chain joins TRBV27 to TRBJ1-5, with 7 nucleotides matching TRBD1. Germline CDR1 and CDR2: MNHEY and SMNVEV (reference sequence). The V and J ends lost 8 bases and 3 bases, in that order; junction bases with no gene match: 7. The CDR3 runs 14 residues.

The V and J genes are TRBV28 and TRBJ1-2; 8 positions agree with TRBD1. V lost 6 bases to trimming and J lost 4 bases; unmatched junction nucleotides: 10. The CDR3 is 15 amino acids. Germline V lookup: CDR1 MDHEN, CDR2 SYDVKM. The CDR3 region is CASSPPDRESYGYTF. As DNA, the CDR3 is TGTGCCAGCAGCCCTCCGGACAGGGAATCCTATGGCTACACCTTC.

The genes are TRBV28 and TRBJ2-7; D possibly corresponds to TRBD1 (5 bases). The CDR3 loop spans 12 amino acids. The V gene lost 8 bases and the J gene lost 2 bases, with 10 bases spanning the gap. Per the germline V gene, CDR1 is MDHEN and CDR2 is SYDVKM. The CDR3: CASRAGTYEQYF. CDR3 coding DNA: TGTGCCAGCCGGGCAGGGACCTACGAGCAGTACTTC.

The chain carries TRBV20-1 and TRBJ2-1; no definite D call. This CDR3 comprises 14 residues. V was cut by 3 bases and J by 5 bases, with 14 bases left in between. Germline V gives CDR1 DFQATT, CDR2 SNEGSKA (reference sequence). CDR3: CSASNLALNNEQFF. CDR3 DNA: TGCAGTGCTAGTAACTTAGCTCTCAACAATGAGCAGTTCTTC.

V usage is TRBV28 and J usage is TRBJ1-1, with TRBD1 identical over 8 bases. The CDR3 runs to 15 residues. V was pared by 4 bases and J by 1 base, with 5 bases of the junction left unmatched. CDR1 is MDHEN, CDR2 SYDVKM, per germline. The CDR3 nucleotides are TGTGCCAGCAGTTCGCTTGGACAGGGGAACACTGAAGCTTTCTTT. The encoded protein is CASSSLGQGNTEAFF.

V is TRBV5-1 and J is TRBJ1-2; 7 positions match TRBD1. The CDR3 spans 15 residues. J lost 1 base, V lost 4 bases, and 7 bases had no gene match. Per germline, CDR1 SGHRS and CDR2 YFSETQ. The CDR3 nucleotides read TGCGCCAGCAGCAATCCGGGACAGAATAACTATGGCTACACCTTC. It specifies CASSNPGQNNYGYTF.

The gene calls are TRBV7-9 and TRBJ2-7, with a possible D match to TRBD2 (6 bases). CDR1 SEHNR and CDR2 FQNEAQ come from the germline V gene (reference sequence). This CDR3 contains 18 residues. With 3 bases removed from V and 0 bases from J, the gap between germline ends came to 21 bases. The CDR3: CASSFIEGGSDSSYEQYF. The CDR3 DNA follows: TGTGCCAGCAGCTTTATAGAGGGAGGCAGCGACAGCTCCTACGAGCAGTACTTC.

The CDR3 loop reads CAWSRITGPQHF. For the CDR3, the DNA is TGTGCCTGGAGTCGAATTACGGGGCCCCAGCATTTT. The V gene is TRBV30, the J gene TRBJ1-5, with D unresolved. Trimming cost V 2 bases and J 9 bases, with 11 bases left between them. CDR3 length equals 12 residues. CDR1 GTSNPN and CDR2 SVGIG come from the germline V gene (reference sequence).

The rearrangement uses TRBV12-3 or TRBV12-4 and TRBJ1-5, with D uncertain. Trimming took 5 bases from V and 0 from J, leaving 5 bases between them. The CDR3 sequence is 13 residues long. In DNA form, the CDR3 reads TGTGCCAGCAGTGCGGATAGCAATCAGCCCCAGCATTTT. This sequence encodes CASSADSNQPQHF.

As DNA, the CDR3 is TGTGCCAGCAGCCGAGCGGGGGGGCGAGAGACCCAGTACTTC. It specifies CASSRAGGRETQYF. The chain employs TRBV3-1 (or the pseudogene TRBV3-2) and TRBJ2-5, with 10 bases fitting TRBD2. V lost 4 bases and J lost 4; bases outside the gene matches: 3. Germline V gene sequence: CDR1 LGHDT, CDR2 YNNKEL (reference sequence). The CDR3 contains 14 residues.